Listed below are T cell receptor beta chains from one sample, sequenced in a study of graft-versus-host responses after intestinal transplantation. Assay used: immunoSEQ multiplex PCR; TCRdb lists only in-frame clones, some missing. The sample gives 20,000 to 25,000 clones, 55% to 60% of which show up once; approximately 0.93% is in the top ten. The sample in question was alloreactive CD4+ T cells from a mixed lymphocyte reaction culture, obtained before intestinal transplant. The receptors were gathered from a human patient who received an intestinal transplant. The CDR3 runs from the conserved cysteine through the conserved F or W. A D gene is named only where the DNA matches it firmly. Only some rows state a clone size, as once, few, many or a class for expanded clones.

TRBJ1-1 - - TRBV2 TGTGCCAGCAGTGACACGCAGGCGATGAACACTGAAGCTTTCTTT CASSDTQAMNTEAFF
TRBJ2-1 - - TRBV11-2 TGTGCCAGCAGCTTAGTATTATCGGGCGGGGACGGATACAATGAGCAGTTCTTC CASSLVLSGGDGYNEQFF
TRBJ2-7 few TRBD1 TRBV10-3 TGTGCCATCAGGGAAACGACAGGGGACGAGCAGTACTTC CAIRETTGDEQYF
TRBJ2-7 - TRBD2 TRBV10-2 TGCGCCACCCTTCCCAGGACTAGCGGGGGGGCCCACGAGCAGTACTTC CATLPRTSGGAHEQYF
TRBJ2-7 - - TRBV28 TGTGCCAGCGGCCGGAGGGGCTTGGTAGGTTACGAGCAGTACTTC CASGRRGLVGYEQYF
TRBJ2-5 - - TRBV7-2 TGTGCCAGCAGCTTAGAGCGTGGGGGGTGGGGAGGAGTAAGGGAGACCCAGTACTTC CASSLERGGWGGVRETQYF
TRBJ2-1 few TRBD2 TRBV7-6 TGTGCCAGCAGCTTTAGCGGGGTCTCCTACAATGAGCAGTTCTTC CASSFSGVSYNEQFF
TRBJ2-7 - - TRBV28 TGTGCCAGCAGTACCAGACTTGGAGGTTACGAGCAGTACTTC CASSTRLGGYEQYF
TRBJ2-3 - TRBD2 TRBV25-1 TGTGCCAGCAGTCCACTAGCGGGAGGAACAGATACGCAGTATTTT CASSPLAGGTDTQYF
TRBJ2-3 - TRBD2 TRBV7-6 TGTGCCAGCAGCCCGGGACTAGCGGGGAGCACAGATACGCAGTATTTT CASSPGLAGSTDTQYF
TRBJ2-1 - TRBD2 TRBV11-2 TGTGCCAGCAGCTTAGTGGTGGGGCTAGCGGGTTTAGGCGAGCAGTTCTTC CASSLVVGLAGLGEQFF
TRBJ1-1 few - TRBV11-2 TGTGCCAGCAGCTTACTAGGAGGGGCCACTGAAGCTTTCTTT CASSLLGGATEAFF
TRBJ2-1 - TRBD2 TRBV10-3 TGTGCCATCAGTGGGACTAGCGGGTCCTACAATGAGCAGTTCTTC CAISGTSGSYNEQFF
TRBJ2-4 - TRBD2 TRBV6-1 TGTGCCAGCAGTGATAGCGGGCAGGAAGACGGGCGGGATCTGGGAAACATTCAGTACTTC CASSDSGQEDGRDLGNIQYF
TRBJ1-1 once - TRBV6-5 TGTGCCAGCAGTCTCTCACTTTCTGGGAACACTGAAGCTTTCTTT CASSLSLSGNTEAFF
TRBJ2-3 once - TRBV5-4 TGTGCCAGCAGCCCTGGCGGCCGGGAGAGGGGCACAGATACGCAGTATTTT CASSPGGRERGTDTQYF
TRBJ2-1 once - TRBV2 TGTGCCAGCAGCGCGGAGTACTACAATGAGCAGTTCTTC CASSAEYYNEQFF
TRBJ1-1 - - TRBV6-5 TGTGCCAGCAGTTACGCAACTAACACTGAAGCTTTCTTT CASSYATNTEAFF
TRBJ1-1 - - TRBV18 TGTGCCAGCTCACCATTTTCCCAGGGTGGGACTGAAGCTTTCTTT CASSPFSQGGTEAFF
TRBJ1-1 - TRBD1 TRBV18 TGTGCCAGCTCACCACGGGACAGTCGCCTGAACACTGAAGCTTTCTTT CASSPRDSRLNTEAFF
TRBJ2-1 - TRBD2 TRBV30 TGTGCCTGGAGTTTCGGGGGGGCGAATGAGCAGTTCTTC CAWSFGGANEQFF
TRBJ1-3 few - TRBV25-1 TGTGCCAGCAGTAGCGGAAACACCATATATTTT CASSSGNTIYF
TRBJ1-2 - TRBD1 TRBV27 TGTGCCAGCAGTTCCGCCCCAGGAGGGGGCGCCCCTAACTATGGCTACACCTTC CASSSAPGGGAPNYGYTF
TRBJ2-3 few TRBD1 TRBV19 TGTGCCAGTAGGCTATGGGGACAGGGGGCTGATACGCAGTATTTT CASRLWGQGADTQYF
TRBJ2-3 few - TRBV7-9 TGTGCCAGCAGCTTACGGACTGGTCTGGGCACAGATACGCAGTATTTT CASSLRTGLGTDTQYF
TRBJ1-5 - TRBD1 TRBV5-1 TGCGCCAGCAGCCCCGGGACAGGGTCAAATCAGCCCCAGCATTTT CASSPGTGSNQPQHF
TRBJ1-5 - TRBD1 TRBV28 TGTGCCAGCAGTACCATACAGGGGGGGAGCAATCAGCCCCAGCATTTT CASSTIQGGSNQPQHF
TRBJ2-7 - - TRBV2 TGTGCCAGCAGCGACACTTACAGGACCTTCCAATACGAGCAGTACTTC CASSDTYRTFQYEQYF
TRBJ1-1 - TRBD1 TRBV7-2 TGTGCCAGCAGCACCCGACAGGGTAGTCACACTGAAGCTTTCTTT CASSTRQGSHTEAFF
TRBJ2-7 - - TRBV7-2 TGTGCCAGCAGCGACCAGTCAACAGTGTCAAACGAGCAGTACTTC CASSDQSTVSNEQYF
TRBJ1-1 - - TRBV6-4 TGTGCCAGCAGTGACTCGGGGGACGAGGACAGCTCGAACACTGAAGCTTTCTTT CASSDSGDEDSSNTEAFF
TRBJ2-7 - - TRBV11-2 TGTGCCAGCAGCTTAGATGGGACTCCTTACTCCTACGAGCAGTACTTC CASSLDGTPYSYEQYF
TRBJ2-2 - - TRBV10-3 TGTGCCATCAAACAGGGAATCGCCGGGGAGCTGTTTTTT CAIKQGIAGELFF
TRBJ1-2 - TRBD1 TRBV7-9 TGTGCCAGCAGCTACGACAGGGGCGATGGCTACACCTTC CASSYDRGDGYTF
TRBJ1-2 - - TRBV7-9 TGTGCCAGCAGCTTAGTTCAGGGAAGCTACACCTTC CASSLVQGSYTF
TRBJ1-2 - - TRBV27 TGTGCCAGCAGCCCAAGTTCTTTTATATCTATGTATGGCTACACCTTC CASSPSSFISMYGYTF
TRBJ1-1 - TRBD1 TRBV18 TGTGCCAGCTCACAGGACAGGGTGAACACTGAAGCTTTCTTT CASSQDRVNTEAFF
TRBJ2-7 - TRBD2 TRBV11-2 TGTGCCAGCAGCTTAAGCGGGAGGTGGGTCGACGAGCAGTACTTC CASSLSGRWVDEQYF
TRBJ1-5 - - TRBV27 TGTGCCAGCAGTTCAGCCTTACAGGTCGCAAGCAATCAGCCCCAGCATTTT CASSSALQVASNQPQHF
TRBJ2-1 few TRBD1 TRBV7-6 TGTGCCAGCAGCGGCGGGACAGGCGGCTCTGAGCAGTTCTTC CASSGGTGGSEQFF
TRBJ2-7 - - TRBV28 TGTGCCAGCAGTTTGGGACACTCCTACGAGCAGTACTTC CASSLGHSYEQYF
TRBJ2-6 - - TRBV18 TGTGCCAGCTCACAGTCTCGAGGCTCTGGGGCCAACGTCCTGACTTTC CASSQSRGSGANVLTF
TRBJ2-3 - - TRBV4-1 TGCGCCAGCAGCCTGGAGGTGGCGGGGACAGATACGCAGTATTTT CASSLEVAGTDTQYF
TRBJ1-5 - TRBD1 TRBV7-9 TGTGCCAGCAGCACCGGGACAGGGGAGGCTCAGCCCCAGCATTTT CASSTGTGEAQPQHF
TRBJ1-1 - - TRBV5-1 TGCGCCAGCAGCGTTACAGTGAACACTGAAGCTTTCTTT CASSVTVNTEAFF
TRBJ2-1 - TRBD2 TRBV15 TGTGCCACCAGCAGAGAACTACTAGCGGGTAATGAGCAGTTCTTC CATSRELLAGNEQFF
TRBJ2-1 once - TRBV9 TGTGCCAGCAGCGTAAGGACTAATACCAATGAGCAGTTCTTC CASSVRTNTNEQFF
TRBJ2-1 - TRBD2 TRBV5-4 TGTGCCAGCAGCTTAGCGGGACGGATGTACAATGAGCAGTTCTTC CASSLAGRMYNEQFF
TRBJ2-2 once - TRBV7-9 TGTGCCAGCAGCTTGAGCACCGGGGAGCTGTTTTTT CASSLSTGELFF
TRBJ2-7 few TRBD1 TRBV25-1 TGTGCCAGCAGTGAAGGACAGGGTTTCCCTCCTTACGAGCAGTACTTC CASSEGQGFPPYEQYF
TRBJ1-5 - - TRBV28 TGTGCCAGCAGTTCGGGAAGCCAGCCCCAGCATTTT CASSSGSQPQHF
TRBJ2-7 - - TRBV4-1 TGCGCCAGCAGACCACAGAGGGTTAGCTCCTACGAGCAGTACTTC CASRPQRVSSYEQYF
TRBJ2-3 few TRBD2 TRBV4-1 TGCGCCAGCAGCCAACTAGCGGGAGCAGATACGCAGTATTTT CASSQLAGADTQYF
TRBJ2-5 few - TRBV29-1 TGCAGCGTTCGGATTCCGGGACAAAAAGAGACCCAGTACTTC CSVRIPGQKETQYF